These T cell receptor beta chains were read from a single sample in a study of cytomegalovirus exposure and HLA in healthy donors. Profiled with immunoSEQ multiplex PCR; TCRdb holds only in-frame clones, not every one. The table lists under 140,000 clones, more than 70% of them singletons. Sequences were obtained from PBMCs. The source of these receptors is a woman in her fifties or sixties in good health and CMV-seropositive. Both conserved end residues are part of each CDR3. D genes are given only for firm matches. Part of the rows lack a size; the others show once, few, many or a class for expanded clones.

j_gene: TRBJ2-1; abundance: few; len: 14; d_gene: NA; v_gene: TRBV4-1; CDR3aa: CASSQTGTYNEQFF; CDR3nt: TGCGCCAGCAGCCAAACAGGGACCTACAATGAGCAGTTCTTC
j_gene: TRBJ2-2; abundance: NA; len: 17; d_gene: NA; v_gene: TRBV5-4; CDR3aa: CASSLGGGGVNTGELFF; CDR3nt: TGTGCCAGCAGCCTGGGGGGGGGCGGGGTGAACACCGGGGAGCTGTTTTTT
j_gene: TRBJ2-7; abundance: NA; len: 17; d_gene: TRBD1; v_gene: TRBV10-3; CDR3aa: CAIRDRQGSTSTSEQYF; CDR3nt: TGTGCCATCAGAGACAGACAGGGGTCCACATCTACATCCGAGCAGTACTTC
j_gene: TRBJ2-3; abundance: once; len: 14; d_gene: TRBD2; v_gene: TRBV19; CDR3aa: CASRLAGDTDTQYF; CDR3nt: TGTGCCAGTAGACTAGCGGGGGACACAGATACGCAGTATTTT
j_gene: TRBJ2-3; abundance: NA; len: 19; d_gene: TRBD2; v_gene: TRBV5-4; CDR3aa: CASSLSRAGGFRGTDTQYF; CDR3nt: TGTGCCAGCAGCTTGTCCCGAGCGGGAGGGTTCAGGGGCACAGATACGCAGTATTTT
j_gene: TRBJ1-1; abundance: NA; len: 14; d_gene: NA; v_gene: TRBV6-1; CDR3aa: CASSSDMLGPEAFF; CDR3nt: TGTGCCAGCAGTTCCGACATGTTAGGTCCTGAAGCTTTCTTT
j_gene: TRBJ1-4; abundance: NA; len: 14; d_gene: NA; v_gene: TRBV6-5; CDR3aa: CASSPGEEREKLFF; CDR3nt: TGTGCCAGCAGTCCCGGGGAGGAGAGAGAAAAACTGTTTTTT
j_gene: TRBJ2-1; abundance: NA; len: 15; d_gene: TRBD1; v_gene: TRBV2; CDR3aa: CASSEAQGAVDEQFF; CDR3nt: TGTGCCAGCAGTGAAGCGCAGGGGGCGGTCGATGAGCAGTTCTTC
j_gene: TRBJ2-5; abundance: NA; len: 17; d_gene: TRBD2; v_gene: TRBV7-9; CDR3aa: CASSRLAGGMGLETQYF; CDR3nt: TGTGCCAGCAGCCGACTAGCGGGAGGCATGGGGCTAGAGACCCAGTACTTC
j_gene: TRBJ2-3; abundance: NA; len: 14; d_gene: TRBD2; v_gene: TRBV5-8; CDR3aa: CASSWLAETDTQYF; CDR3nt: TGTGCCAGCAGCTGGCTAGCGGAGACAGATACGCAGTATTTT
j_gene: TRBJ2-5; abundance: NA; len: 14; d_gene: TRBD2; v_gene: TRBV7-9; CDR3aa: CASALLAGGETQYF; CDR3nt: TGTGCCAGCGCCCTTCTAGCGGGGGGTGAGACCCAGTACTTC
j_gene: TRBJ1-1; abundance: NA; len: 14; d_gene: NA; v_gene: TRBV7-9; CDR3aa: CASSLGSLNTEAFF; CDR3nt: TGTGCCAGCAGCTTAGGGAGTCTGAACACTGAAGCTTTCTTT
j_gene: TRBJ2-5; abundance: NA; len: 15; d_gene: NA; v_gene: TRBV28; CDR3aa: CASSLTHPNGETQYF; CDR3nt: TGTGCCAGCAGTTTAACCCACCCTAACGGTGAGACCCAGTACTTC
j_gene: TRBJ2-3; abundance: once; len: 13; d_gene: NA; v_gene: TRBV28; CDR3aa: CASSLGGTDTQYF; CDR3nt: TGTGCCAGCAGTTTAGGAGGGACAGATACGCAGTATTTT
j_gene: TRBJ2-1; abundance: NA; len: 17; d_gene: TRBD2; v_gene: TRBV7-2; CDR3aa: CASSFVVGAGGPGEQFF; CDR3nt: TGTGCCAGCAGCTTCGTAGTGGGGGCGGGAGGGCCGGGTGAGCAGTTCTTC
j_gene: TRBJ2-7; abundance: NA; len: 12; d_gene: TRBD1; v_gene: TRBV18; CDR3aa: CASSPDRVEQYF; CDR3nt: TGTGCCAGCTCACCGGACAGGGTCGAGCAGTACTTC
j_gene: TRBJ1-1; abundance: once; len: 14; d_gene: NA; v_gene: TRBV6-5; CDR3aa: CASSYSPGMSEAFF; CDR3nt: TGTGCCAGCAGTTACTCTCCGGGGATGTCTGAAGCTTTCTTT
j_gene: TRBJ1-1; abundance: NA; len: 14; d_gene: TRBD1; v_gene: TRBV18; CDR3aa: CASSLTGSGTEAFF; CDR3nt: TGTGCCAGCTCGCTGACAGGGTCGGGCACTGAAGCTTTCTTT
j_gene: TRBJ2-7; abundance: NA; len: 16; d_gene: TRBD1; v_gene: TRBV6-6; CDR3aa: CASSKKTGSLSYEQYF; CDR3nt: TGTGCCAGCAGCAAAAAGACAGGGTCACTTTCCTACGAGCAGTACTTC
j_gene: TRBJ2-3; abundance: NA; len: 13; d_gene: NA; v_gene: TRBV29-1; CDR3aa: CSVTLPSTDTQYF; CDR3nt: TGCAGCGTGACTTTACCTAGCACAGATACGCAGTATTTT
j_gene: TRBJ1-4; abundance: few; len: 14; d_gene: NA; v_gene: TRBV2; CDR3aa: CASNLRQTNEKLFF; CDR3nt: TGTGCCAGCAACCTTCGACAGACTAATGAAAAACTGTTTTTT
j_gene: TRBJ1-5; abundance: NA; len: 15; d_gene: NA; v_gene: TRBV19; CDR3aa: CASSISPPGNQPQHF; CDR3nt: TGTGCCAGTAGTATTAGCCCGCCCGGCAATCAGCCCCAGCATTTT
j_gene: TRBJ1-1; abundance: NA; len: 16; d_gene: NA; v_gene: TRBV9; CDR3aa: CASSVGTGILNTEAFF; CDR3nt: TGTGCCAGCAGCGTAGGCACAGGGATTTTGAACACTGAAGCTTTCTTT
j_gene: TRBJ1-2; abundance: NA; len: 15; d_gene: NA; v_gene: TRBV28; CDR3aa: CASSLSGGSLYGYTF; CDR3nt: TGTGCCAGCAGTTTATCAGGTGGGAGCCTCTATGGCTACACCTTC
j_gene: TRBJ2-7; abundance: once; len: 15; d_gene: NA; v_gene: TRBV6-5; CDR3aa: CASSLRGTGTYEQYF; CDR3nt: TGTGCCAGCAGCTTAAGGGGGACGGGGACCTACGAGCAGTACTTC
j_gene: TRBJ2-1; abundance: NA; len: 12; d_gene: TRBD2; v_gene: TRBV13; CDR3aa: CASSVRGDEQFF; CDR3nt: TGTGCCAGCAGCGTACGGGGGGATGAGCAGTTCTTC
j_gene: TRBJ2-5; abundance: NA; len: 15; d_gene: TRBD1; v_gene: TRBV27; CDR3aa: CASSLSGTGREAQYF; CDR3nt: TGTGCCAGCAGTTTAAGCGGGACAGGGAGGGAGGCCCAGTACTTC
j_gene: TRBJ2-6; abundance: NA; len: 18; d_gene: TRBD1; v_gene: TRBV5-1; CDR3aa: CASSTGTGKQSGANVLTF; CDR3nt: TGCGCCAGCAGCACGGGGACAGGGAAACAGTCTGGGGCCAACGTCCTGACTTTC
j_gene: TRBJ1-1; abundance: once; len: 15; d_gene: NA; v_gene: TRBV7-9; CDR3aa: CASSPGTSPGTEAFF; CDR3nt: TGTGCCAGCAGCCCGGGGACTTCGCCGGGCACTGAAGCTTTCTTT
j_gene: TRBJ2-7; abundance: NA; len: 15; d_gene: NA; v_gene: TRBV19; CDR3aa: CASSTGNFGRNEQYF; CDR3nt: TGTGCCAGTAGTACCGGGAATTTTGGCCGGAACGAGCAGTACTTC
j_gene: TRBJ2-2; abundance: NA; len: 15; d_gene: TRBD2; v_gene: TRBV7-2; CDR3aa: CASSPSGRATGELFF; CDR3nt: TGTGCCAGCAGCCCGAGCGGGAGGGCGACCGGGGAGCTGTTTTTT
j_gene: TRBJ1-2; abundance: NA; len: 12; d_gene: TRBD1; v_gene: TRBV29-1; CDR3aa: CSGRDRVGGYTF; CDR3nt: TGCAGCGGGCGGGACAGGGTAGGAGGCTACACCTTC
j_gene: TRBJ2-4; abundance: NA; len: 13; d_gene: NA; v_gene: TRBV27; CDR3aa: CASSFQGEDIQYF; CDR3nt: TGTGCCAGCAGTTTCCAAGGGGAGGACATTCAGTACTTC
j_gene: TRBJ2-5; abundance: NA; len: 13; d_gene: NA; v_gene: TRBV7-3; CDR3aa: CASSLTGKETQYF; CDR3nt: TGTGCCAGCAGCTTGACGGGGAAAGAGACCCAGTACTTC
j_gene: TRBJ2-2; abundance: NA; len: 13; d_gene: NA; v_gene: TRBV6-5; CDR3aa: CASNMANTGELFF; CDR3nt: TGTGCCAGCAACATGGCGAACACCGGGGAGCTGTTTTTT
j_gene: TRBJ2-2; abundance: NA; len: 16; d_gene: TRBD1; v_gene: TRBV27; CDR3aa: CASSLILSGGPGELFF; CDR3nt: TGTGCCAGCAGTTTAATATTGTCAGGGGGCCCCGGGGAGCTGTTTTTT
j_gene: TRBJ2-1; abundance: NA; len: 15; d_gene: NA; v_gene: TRBV5-1; CDR3aa: CASSFRLSPYNEQFF; CDR3nt: TGCGCCAGCAGCTTTCGTCTTAGCCCCTACAATGAGCAGTTCTTC
j_gene: TRBJ2-1; abundance: few; len: 13; d_gene: NA; v_gene: TRBV5-1; CDR3aa: CASSLDRVGEQFF; CDR3nt: TGCGCCAGCAGCTTGGACAGGGTGGGCGAGCAGTTCTTC
j_gene: TRBJ1-1; abundance: few; len: 14; d_gene: NA; v_gene: TRBV9; CDR3aa: CASGEGGADTEAFF; CDR3nt: TGTGCCAGCGGCGAGGGGGGGGCTGACACTGAAGCTTTCTTT
j_gene: TRBJ2-2; abundance: NA; len: 16; d_gene: NA; v_gene: TRBV11-2; CDR3aa: CASSLGQMRNTGELFF; CDR3nt: TGTGCCAGCAGCTTAGGACAGATGAGGAACACCGGGGAGCTGTTTTTT
j_gene: TRBJ1-2; abundance: NA; len: 12; d_gene: NA; v_gene: TRBV27; CDR3aa: CASSGDTRGYTF; CDR3nt: TGTGCCAGCAGTGGAGACACTAGAGGCTACACCTTC